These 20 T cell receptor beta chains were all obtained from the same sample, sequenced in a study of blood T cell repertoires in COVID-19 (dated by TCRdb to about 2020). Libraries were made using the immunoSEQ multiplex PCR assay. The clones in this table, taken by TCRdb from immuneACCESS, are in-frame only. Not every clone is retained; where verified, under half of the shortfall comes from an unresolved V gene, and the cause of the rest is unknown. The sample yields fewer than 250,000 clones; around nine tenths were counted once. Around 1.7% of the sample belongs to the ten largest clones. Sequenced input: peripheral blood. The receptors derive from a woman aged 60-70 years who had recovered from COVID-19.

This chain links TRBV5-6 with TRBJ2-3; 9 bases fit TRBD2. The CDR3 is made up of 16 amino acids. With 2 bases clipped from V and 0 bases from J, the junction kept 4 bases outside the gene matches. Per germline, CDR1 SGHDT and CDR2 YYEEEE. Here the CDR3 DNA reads TGTGCCAGCAGCTTCCGACTAGCGGCGAGCACAGATACGCAGTATTTT. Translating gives CASSFRLAASTDTQYF. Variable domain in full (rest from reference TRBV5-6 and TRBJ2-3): DAGVTQSPTHLIKTRGQQVTLRCSPKSGHDTVSWYQQALGQGPQFIFQYYEEEERQRGNFPDRFSGHQFPNYSSELNVNALLLGDSALYLCASSFRLAASTDTQYFGPGTRLTVL.

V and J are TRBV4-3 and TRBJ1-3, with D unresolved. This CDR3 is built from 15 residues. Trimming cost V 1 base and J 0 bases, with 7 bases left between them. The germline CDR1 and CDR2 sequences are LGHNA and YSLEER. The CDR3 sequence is CASSQARFSGNTIYF. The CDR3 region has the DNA TGCGCCAGCAGCCAAGCCAGGTTCTCTGGAAACACCATATATTTT.

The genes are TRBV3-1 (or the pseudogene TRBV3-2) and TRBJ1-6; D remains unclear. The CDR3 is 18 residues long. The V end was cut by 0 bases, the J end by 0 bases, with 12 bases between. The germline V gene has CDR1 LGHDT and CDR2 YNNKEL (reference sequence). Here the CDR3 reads CASSQDRAASSYNSPLHF. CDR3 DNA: TGTGCCAGCAGCCAAGATCGTGCGGCGAGCTCCTATAATTCACCCCTCCACTTT.

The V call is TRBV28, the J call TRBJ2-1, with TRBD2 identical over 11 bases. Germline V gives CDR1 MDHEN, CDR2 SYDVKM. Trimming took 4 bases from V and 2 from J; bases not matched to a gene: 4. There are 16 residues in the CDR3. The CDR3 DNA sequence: TGTGCCAGCAGTTCATATAGCGGGGGGGCCTACAATGAGCAGTTCTTC. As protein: CASSSYSGGAYNEQFF.

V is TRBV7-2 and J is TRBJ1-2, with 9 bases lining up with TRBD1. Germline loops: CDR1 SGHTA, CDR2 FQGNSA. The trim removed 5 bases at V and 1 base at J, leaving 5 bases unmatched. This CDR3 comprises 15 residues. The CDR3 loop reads CASSPRTGDNYGYTF. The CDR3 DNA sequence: TGTGCCAGCAGCCCAAGGACAGGGGATAACTATGGCTACACCTTC.

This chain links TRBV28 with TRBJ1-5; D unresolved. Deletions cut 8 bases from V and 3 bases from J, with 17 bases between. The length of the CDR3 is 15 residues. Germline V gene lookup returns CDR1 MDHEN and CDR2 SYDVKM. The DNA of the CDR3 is TGTGCCAGCCGAGCGGGATCGCCTATCAATCAGCCCCAGCATTTT. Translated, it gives CASRAGSPINQPQHF.

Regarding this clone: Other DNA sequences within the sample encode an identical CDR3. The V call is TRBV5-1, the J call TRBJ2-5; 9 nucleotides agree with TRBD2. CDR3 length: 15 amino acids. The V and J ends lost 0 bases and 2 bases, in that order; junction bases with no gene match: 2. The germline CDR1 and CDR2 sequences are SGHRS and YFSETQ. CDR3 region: CASSLGLAGQETQYF. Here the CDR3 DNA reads TGCGCCAGCAGCTTGGGCCTAGCGGGACAAGAGACCCAGTACTTC.

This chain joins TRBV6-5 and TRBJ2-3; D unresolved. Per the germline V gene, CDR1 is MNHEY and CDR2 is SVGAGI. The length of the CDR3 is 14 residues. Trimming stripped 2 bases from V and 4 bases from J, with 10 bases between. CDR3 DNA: TGTGCCAGCAGTTACCAACCGGTCGCAGATACGCAGTATTTT. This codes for CASSYQPVADTQYF.

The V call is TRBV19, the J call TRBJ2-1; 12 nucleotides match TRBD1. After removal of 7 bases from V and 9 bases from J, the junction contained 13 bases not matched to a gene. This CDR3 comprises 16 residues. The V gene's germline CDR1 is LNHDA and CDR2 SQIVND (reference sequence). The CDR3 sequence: CASIPEGTGGRGEQFF. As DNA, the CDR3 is TGTGCCAGTATTCCCGAGGGGACAGGGGGCAGGGGTGAGCAGTTCTTC.

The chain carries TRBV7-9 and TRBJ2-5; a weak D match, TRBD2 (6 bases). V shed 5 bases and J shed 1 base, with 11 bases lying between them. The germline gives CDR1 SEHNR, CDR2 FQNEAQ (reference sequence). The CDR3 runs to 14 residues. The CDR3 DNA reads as TGTGCCAGCAGCCGACCCGGGAGCCAAGAGACCCAGTACTTC. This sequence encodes CASSRPGSQETQYF.

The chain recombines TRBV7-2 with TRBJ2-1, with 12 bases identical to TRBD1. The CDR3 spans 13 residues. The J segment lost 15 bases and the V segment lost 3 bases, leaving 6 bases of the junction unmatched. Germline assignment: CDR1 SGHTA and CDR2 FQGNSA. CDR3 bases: TGTGCCAGCAGCTTTAGGGGGACAGGGGGCTTGTTCTTC. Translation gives CASSFRGTGGLFF.

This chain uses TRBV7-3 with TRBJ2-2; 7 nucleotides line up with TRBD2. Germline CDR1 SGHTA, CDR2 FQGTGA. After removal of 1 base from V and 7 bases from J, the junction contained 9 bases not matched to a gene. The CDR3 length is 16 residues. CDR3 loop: CASSLSLSGAGGELFF. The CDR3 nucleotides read TGTGCCAGCAGCTTAAGTCTGAGCGGGGCGGGCGGGGAGCTGTTTTTT.

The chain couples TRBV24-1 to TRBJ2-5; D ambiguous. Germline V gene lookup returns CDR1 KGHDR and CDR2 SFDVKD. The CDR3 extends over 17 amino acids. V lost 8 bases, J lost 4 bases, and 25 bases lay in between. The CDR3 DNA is TGTGCCACCAACACACTAAACTGGCCGAACCCCAGAGAGACCCAGTACTTC. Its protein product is CATNTLNWPNPRETQYF.

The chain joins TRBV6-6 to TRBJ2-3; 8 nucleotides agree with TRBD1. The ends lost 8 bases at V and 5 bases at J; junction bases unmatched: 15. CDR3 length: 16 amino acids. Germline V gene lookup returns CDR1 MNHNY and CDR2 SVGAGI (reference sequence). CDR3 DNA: TGTGCCAGCCGCCCCGGACAGGGAAGGATGAGAGATACGCAGTATTTT. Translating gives CASRPGQGRMRDTQYF.

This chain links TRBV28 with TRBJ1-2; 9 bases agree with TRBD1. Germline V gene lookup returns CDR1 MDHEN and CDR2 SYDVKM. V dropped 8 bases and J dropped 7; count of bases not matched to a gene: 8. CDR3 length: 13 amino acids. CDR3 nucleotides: TGTGCCAGCGCCCGGGACAGGGAGTTTGGCTACACCTTC. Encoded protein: CASARDREFGYTF.

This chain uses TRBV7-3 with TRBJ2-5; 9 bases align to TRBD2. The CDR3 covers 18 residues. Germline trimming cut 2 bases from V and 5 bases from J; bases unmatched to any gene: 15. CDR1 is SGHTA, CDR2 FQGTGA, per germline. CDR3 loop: CASSLEGTASGALETQYF. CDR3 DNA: TGTGCCAGCAGCTTAGAGGGCACGGCTAGCGGGGCTTTGGAGACCCAGTACTTC. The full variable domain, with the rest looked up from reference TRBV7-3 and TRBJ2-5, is GAGVSQTPSNKVTEKGKYVELRCDPISGHTALYWYRQSLGQGPEFLIYFQGTGAADDSGLPNDRFFAVRPEGSVSTLKIQRTERGDSAVYLCASSLEGTASGALETQYFGPGTRLLVL.

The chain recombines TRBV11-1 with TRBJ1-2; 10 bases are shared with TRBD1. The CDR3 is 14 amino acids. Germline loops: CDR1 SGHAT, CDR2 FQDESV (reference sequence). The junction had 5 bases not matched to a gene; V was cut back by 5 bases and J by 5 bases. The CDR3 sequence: CASSRTGGDYGYTF. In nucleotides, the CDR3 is TGTGCCAGCAGCCGGACAGGGGGAGATTATGGCTACACCTTC. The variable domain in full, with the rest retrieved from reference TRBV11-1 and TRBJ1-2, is EAEVAQSPRYKITEKSQAVAFWCDPISGHATLYWYRQILGQGPELLVQFQDESVVDDSQLPKDRFSAERLKGVDSTLKIQPAELGDSAMYLCASSRTGGDYGYTFGSGTRLTVV.

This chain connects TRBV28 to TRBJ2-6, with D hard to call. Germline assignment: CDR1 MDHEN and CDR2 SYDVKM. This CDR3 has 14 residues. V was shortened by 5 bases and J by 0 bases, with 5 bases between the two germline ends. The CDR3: CASSENSGANVLTF. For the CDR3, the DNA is TGTGCCAGCAGTGAGAACTCTGGGGCCAACGTCCTGACTTTC.

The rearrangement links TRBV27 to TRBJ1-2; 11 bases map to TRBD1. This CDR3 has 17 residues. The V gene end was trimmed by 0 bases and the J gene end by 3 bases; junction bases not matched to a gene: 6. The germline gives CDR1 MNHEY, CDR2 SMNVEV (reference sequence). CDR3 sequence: CASSLSMGDRGDYGYTF. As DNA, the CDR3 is TGTGCCAGCAGTTTATCGATGGGGGACAGGGGGGACTATGGCTACACCTTC.

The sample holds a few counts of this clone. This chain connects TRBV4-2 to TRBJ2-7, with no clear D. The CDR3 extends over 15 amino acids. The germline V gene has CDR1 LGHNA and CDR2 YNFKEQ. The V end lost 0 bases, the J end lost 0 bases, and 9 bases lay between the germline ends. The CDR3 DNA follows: TGTGCCAGCAGCCAAGACCCAGAAATCTCCTACGAGCAGTACTTC. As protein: CASSQDPEISYEQYF.